Presented here are 25 T cell receptor beta chains from one specimen sequenced in a study of blood T cell repertoires in COVID-19. Method: immunoSEQ multiplex PCR; TCRdb's copy keeps in-frame clones and lacks some. The sample holds under 450,000 clones, around 83% seen once. The sequenced sample consisted of PBMCs or T cells enriched from blood (not recorded which). These receptors were taken from a woman between 45 and 60 years old who had recovered from COVID-19.

The chain couples TRBV7-9 to TRBJ2-5; 12 bases are shared with TRBD2. Looked up from germline, CDR1 is SEHNR and CDR2 is FQNEAQ (reference sequence). With V trimmed by 5 bases and J by 4 bases, 8 bases remained unmatched. The CDR3 spans 16 residues. The CDR3 DNA is TGTGCCAGCAGCGAACTAGCGGGAGGTAGTAGAGAGACCCAGTACTTC. The encoded protein is CASSELAGGSRETQYF.

The chain joins TRBV10-3 to TRBJ2-3; TRBD2 matches at 8 bases. The CDR3 spans 16 residues. The ends lost 4 bases at V and 3 bases at J; junction bases unmatched: 9. Germline values: CDR1 ENHRY, CDR2 SYGVKD. The CDR3 nucleotides are TGTGCCATCAGTGCTCTGCGGGGGGCCTCGACAGATACGCAGTATTTT. Translation: CAISALRGASTDTQYF.

In DNA, the CDR3 is TGTGCCAGCAGCTTGCAGGGAAGGACTGAAGCTTTCTTT. Its translation is CASSLQGRTEAFF. The rearrangement uses TRBV5-4 and TRBJ1-1, with D possibly TRBD1 on 5 matching bases. The CDR3 loop spans 13 amino acids. Trimming left V 1 base short and J 5 bases short, with 9 bases between. CDR1 SGHNT and CDR2 YYREEE come from the germline V gene (reference sequence).

This clone was detected a few times. This sequence joins TRBV30 and TRBJ1-1, with D tentatively TRBD1 (5 bases). Germline CDR1 GTSNPN, CDR2 SVGIG (reference sequence). Trimming took 5 bases from V and 5 from J, leaving 12 bases between them. The CDR3 is 12 amino acids. In nucleotides, the CDR3 is TGTGCCTGGGGGCAGGGTGGAACTGAAGCTTTCTTT. The encoded protein is CAWGQGGTEAFF.

This rearrangement joins TRBV19 to TRBJ2-7; D is undetermined. V was shortened by 1 base and J by 3 bases, with 7 bases between the two germline ends. Germline CDR1 and CDR2: LNHDA and SQIVND (reference sequence). The CDR3 consists of 13 residues. CDR3 coding DNA: TGTGCCAGTAGTATAGGTCCCAGCTACGAGCAGTACTTC. Amino acid sequence: CASSIGPSYEQYF.

The rearrangement uses TRBV3-1 (or the pseudogene TRBV3-2) and TRBJ1-4; 11 nucleotides line up with TRBD1. Trimming removed 8 bases from V and 11 bases from J; junction bases left unmatched: 7. Germline V CDR1 and CDR2: LGHDT, YNNKEL (reference sequence). The CDR3 covers 13 residues. The CDR3 loop reads CASRDRGSGKLFF. In DNA form, the CDR3 reads TGTGCCAGCCGGGACAGGGGGTCTGGGAAACTGTTTTTT.

The J gene is TRBJ1-5, the V gene TRBV2; 7 bases align to TRBD1. The CDR3 has 17 residues. Trimming took 7 bases from V and 0 from J; bases not matched to a gene: 12. Germline CDR1 is SNHLY and CDR2 is FYNNEI. The CDR3 coding sequence is TGTGCCAGCACTCTTGGAAGGACAGGATATAGCAATCAGCCCCAGCATTTT. It encodes CASTLGRTGYSNQPQHF.

This clone was recorded only once. The same CDR3 also results from other DNA sequences found in this sample. This chain uses TRBV28 with TRBJ1-6; D might be TRBD1 (5 bases). Germline CDR1 and CDR2: MDHEN and SYDVKM. This CDR3 has 15 residues. V lost 1 base to trimming and J lost 8 bases, with 12 bases between them. The CDR3 DNA follows: TGTGCCAGCAGTTTATATGGCAGGGTCGATTCACCCCTCCACTTT. Residues: CASSLYGRVDSPLHF.

The gene calls are TRBV7-9 and TRBJ2-3; tentatively, D is TRBD2 (6 bases). The length of the CDR3 is 15 residues. Germline V gene data show CDR1 as SEHNR and CDR2 as FQNEAQ (reference sequence). V lost 1 base and J lost 1, with 9 bases in between. CDR3: CASSLGWGGTDTQYF. CDR3 coding DNA: TGTGCCAGCAGCTTAGGATGGGGGGGCACAGATACGCAGTATTTT.

The chain couples TRBV7-2 to TRBJ1-2, with D perhaps matching TRBD1 (6 bases). V was shortened by 0 bases and J by 10 bases, with 15 bases between the two germline ends. This CDR3 spans 14 amino acids. Germline loops: CDR1 SGHTA, CDR2 FQGNSA. For the CDR3, the DNA is TGTGCCAGCAGCTTAGCTTGGCAGGGGATAAACTACACCTTC. Protein product: CASSLAWQGINYTF. The variable domain in full, with the rest retrieved from reference TRBV7-2 and TRBJ1-2, is GAGVSQSPSNKVTEKGKDVELRCDPISGHTALYWYRQSLGQGLEFLIYFQGNSAPDKSGLPSDRFSAERTGGSVSTLTIQRTQQEDSAVYLCASSLAWQGINYTFGSGTRLTVV.

This chain links TRBV11-2 with TRBJ2-1; TRBD1 is a possible D gene (5 bases). The germline V and J ends were trimmed by 3 bases and 9 bases, with 9 bases remaining between them. This CDR3 spans 12 amino acids. Looked up from germline, CDR1 is SGHAT and CDR2 is FQNNGV. CDR3 nucleotide sequence: TGTGCCAGCAGCTTCTCAGGGTTTGAGCAGTTCTTC. This encodes CASSFSGFEQFF.

The chain has TRBV18 and TRBJ1-3; TRBD1 matches 7 bases. The trim removed 5 bases at V and 0 bases at J, leaving 19 bases unmatched. The CDR3 loop spans 20 amino acids. The germline gives CDR1 KGHSH, CDR2 LQKENI. The CDR3 spells CASSEERGQVLLSSGNTIYF. The CDR3, as DNA: TGTGCCAGCTCAGAGGAGAGGGGGCAGGTTCTGTTGTCCTCTGGAAACACCATATATTTT.

The chain employs TRBV18 and TRBJ1-5, with TRBD1 matching 8 bases. Germline lookup yields CDR1 KGHSH and CDR2 LQKENI. This CDR3 has 16 residues. Germline trimming cut 8 bases from V and 6 bases from J; bases unmatched to any gene: 15. The CDR3 loop reads CASTGTQGAPGQPQHF. CDR3 DNA: TGTGCCAGCACCGGTACTCAGGGGGCGCCGGGTCAGCCCCAGCATTTT.

The chain uses TRBV10-3 and TRBJ2-2, with 7 bases lining up with TRBD1. J lost 3 bases, V lost 3 bases, and 4 bases had no gene match. The CDR3 is made up of 15 amino acids. The V gene's germline CDR1 is ENHRY and CDR2 SYGVKD. For the CDR3, the DNA is TGTGCCATCAGTGATAACAGGGGAGACACCGGGGAGCTGTTTTTT. Its translation: CAISDNRGDTGELFF.

This clone showed up just a few times. The chain uses TRBV29-1 and TRBJ1-2, with 7 bases identical to TRBD1. V was pared by 4 bases and J by 2 bases, with 7 bases of the junction left unmatched. CDR1 and CDR2 from the germline V gene are SQVTM and ANQGSEA. The CDR3 is 14 amino acids. CDR3 loop: CSVGEGQQNYGYTF. Here the CDR3 DNA reads TGCAGCGTTGGTGAGGGACAGCAAAACTATGGCTACACCTTC.

This rearrangement joins TRBV4-3 to TRBJ1-5; the D is unclear. Germline V gives CDR1 LGHNA, CDR2 YSLEER. This CDR3 is built from 13 residues. Between the trimmed V and J ends, which lost 0 bases and 4 bases, there was a span of 4 bases. CDR3 bases: TGCGCCAGCAGCCAAGACAAAAATCAGCCCCAGCATTTT. The encoded protein is CASSQDKNQPQHF.

A single count supports this clone. This chain uses TRBV7-2 with TRBJ1-3, with D possibly matching TRBD1 (6 bases). The CDR3 runs to 14 residues. CDR1 and CDR2 from the germline V gene are SGHTA and FQGNSA. With 6 bases removed from V and 0 bases from J, the gap between germline ends came to 9 bases. CDR3 amino acids: CASSRGGSGNTIYF. The DNA for the CDR3 is TGTGCCAGCAGTAGAGGGGGCTCTGGAAACACCATATATTTT. The entire variable domain, with the rest obtained from reference TRBV7-2 and TRBJ1-3, is as follows: GAGVSQSPSNKVTEKGKDVELRCDPISGHTALYWYRQSLGQGLEFLIYFQGNSAPDKSGLPSDRFSAERTGGSVSTLTIQRTQQEDSAVYLCASSRGGSGNTIYFGEGSWLTVV.

The chain carries TRBV15 and TRBJ2-5; 14 nucleotides align to TRBD2. The CDR3 contains 13 residues. Germline assignment: CDR1 LNHNV and CDR2 YYDKDF (reference sequence). J gave up 5 bases and V 9 bases, and 2 bases lay outside the gene matches. CDR3 loop: CATGTSGSETQYF. Here the CDR3 DNA reads TGTGCCACTGGGACTAGCGGGAGTGAGACCCAGTACTTC.

This sequence joins TRBV28 and TRBJ1-1; D is ambiguous. V was pared by 4 bases and J by 3 bases, with 6 bases between. The length of the CDR3 is 12 residues. CDR1 MDHEN and CDR2 SYDVKM come from the germline V gene. The CDR3 sequence is CASSSPDTEAFF. In nucleotides, the CDR3 is TGTGCCAGCAGTTCCCCGGACACTGAAGCTTTCTTT.

This clone was seen a few times. This chain links TRBV6-1 with TRBJ2-1, with 10 bases aligning to TRBD2. CDR3 length: 16 amino acids. Germline V CDR1 and CDR2: MNHNS, SASEGT. With 4 bases clipped from V and 8 bases from J, the junction kept 11 bases outside the gene matches. CDR3 DNA sequence: TGTGCCAGCAGTGGGGGGACTAGCGCCACCGTCCATGAGCAGTTCTTC. This codes for CASSGGTSATVHEQFF.

The genes are TRBV7-3 and TRBJ2-7; TRBD2 matches at 7 bases. The CDR3 has 15 amino acids. Germline values: CDR1 SGHTA, CDR2 FQGTGA. V lost 3 bases, J lost 2 bases, and 7 bases stayed unmatched. CDR3 in amino acids: CASSLASGNTYEQYF. Written as DNA, the CDR3 is TGTGCCAGCAGCTTGGCTAGCGGAAACACCTACGAGCAGTACTTC.

V usage is TRBV6-5 and J usage is TRBJ1-2; the match to TRBD1 covers 7 bases. Germline V CDR1 and CDR2: MNHEY, SVGAGI. The CDR3 loop spans 14 amino acids. Germline trimming cut 5 bases from V and 4 bases from J; bases unmatched to any gene: 7. CDR3 region: CASSRQGRSYGYTF. The CDR3 DNA sequence: TGTGCCAGCAGTCGACAGGGAAGGAGCTATGGCTACACCTTC.

Of note for this clone: Other DNA sequences within the sample encode an identical CDR3. The rearrangement uses TRBV28 and TRBJ2-7; D possibly corresponds to TRBD1 (5 bases). This CDR3 contains 12 residues. Between the trimmed V and J ends, which lost 2 bases and 3 bases, there was a span of 5 bases. The germline V gene has CDR1 MDHEN and CDR2 SYDVKM. This CDR3 is CASSLQGYEQYF. CDR3 in DNA: TGTGCCAGCAGTTTACAGGGCTACGAGCAGTACTTC. Looking up the rest from reference TRBV28 and TRBJ2-7 gives the full variable domain: DVKVTQSSRYLVKRTGEKVFLECVQDMDHENMFWYRQDPGLGLRLIYFSYDVKMKEKGDIPEGYSVSREKKERFSLILESASTNQTSMYLCASSLQGYEQYFGPGTRLTVT.

This clone was seen a handful of times. This chain links TRBV2 with TRBJ2-7, with D maybe TRBD1 (6 bases). This CDR3 spans 13 amino acids. Deletions cut 6 bases from V and 2 bases from J, with 11 bases between. The germline V gene has CDR1 SNHLY and CDR2 FYNNEI. CDR3 coding DNA: TGTGCCAGCAGCGGGACACAAGCCTACGAGCAGTACTTC. It is translated as CASSGTQAYEQYF.

The rearrangement links TRBV7-2 to TRBJ2-1; 9 bases map to TRBD2. The germline gives CDR1 SGHTA, CDR2 FQGNSA. V was pared by 5 bases and J by 2 bases, with 7 bases of the junction left unmatched. There are 16 residues in the CDR3. CDR3 sequence (DNA): TGTGCCAGCAGCCGGACTAGCGATATTACCTACAATGAGCAGTTCTTC. Its protein product is CASSRTSDITYNEQFF.